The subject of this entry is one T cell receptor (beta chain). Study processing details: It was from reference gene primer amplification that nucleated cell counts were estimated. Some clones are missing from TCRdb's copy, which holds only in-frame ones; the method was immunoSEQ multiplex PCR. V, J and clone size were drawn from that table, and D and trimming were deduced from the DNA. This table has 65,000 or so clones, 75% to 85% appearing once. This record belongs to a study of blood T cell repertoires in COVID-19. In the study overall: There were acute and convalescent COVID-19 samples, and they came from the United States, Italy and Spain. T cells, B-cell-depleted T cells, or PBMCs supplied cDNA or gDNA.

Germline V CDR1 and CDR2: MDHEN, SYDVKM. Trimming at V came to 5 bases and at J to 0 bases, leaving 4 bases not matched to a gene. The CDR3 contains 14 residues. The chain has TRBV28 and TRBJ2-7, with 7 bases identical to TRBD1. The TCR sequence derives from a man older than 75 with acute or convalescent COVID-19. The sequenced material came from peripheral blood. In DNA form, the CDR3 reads TGTGCCAGCAGTCAGACAGGGATCTCCTACGAGCAGTACTTC. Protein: CASSQTGISYEQYF.